A single sample is the source of the 16 T cell receptor beta chains below, sequenced in a study of cytomegalovirus exposure and HLA in healthy donors. PCR involved 60 Vbeta and 13 Jbeta primers. Assay used: immunoSEQ multiplex PCR; TCRdb lists only in-frame clones, some missing. This table has around 170,000 clones, roughly four fifths appearing once. Sequenced: PBMCs. These receptors all stem from a man aged 18 to 29 in good health and CMV-seronegative.

The rearrangement joins TRBV10-2 to TRBJ2-2, with 7 bases fitting TRBD2. V dropped 7 bases and J dropped 3; count of bases not matched to a gene: 5. Looked up from germline, CDR1 is WSHSY and CDR2 is SAAADI. The CDR3 has 14 amino acids. For the CDR3, the DNA is TGCGCCAGCAAGCGGGACTACTACACCGGGGAGCTGTTTTTT. This sequence encodes CASKRDYYTGELFF.

The V call is TRBV19, the J call TRBJ2-1, with a weak D call TRBD2 (5 bases). There are 12 residues in the CDR3. CDR1 and CDR2 from the germline V gene are LNHDA and SQIVND (reference sequence). The V gene lost 3 bases and the J gene lost 6 bases, with 6 bases spanning the gap. CDR3 protein: CASSIRGNEQFF. In DNA, the CDR3 is TGTGCCAGTAGTATCCGGGGCAATGAGCAGTTCTTC. The complete variable domain, with remaining parts taken from reference TRBV19 and TRBJ2-1, reads DGGITQSPKYLFRKEGQNVTLSCEQNLNHDAMYWYRQDPGQGLRLIYYSQIVNDFQKGDIAEGYSVSREKKESFPLTVTSAQKNPTAFYLCASSIRGNEQFFGPGTRLTVL.

The rearrangement joins TRBV9 to TRBJ1-4; D might be TRBD1 (5 bases). The CDR3 extends over 15 amino acids. Germline lookup yields CDR1 SGDLS and CDR2 YYNGEE. Trimming took 6 bases from V and 8 from J, leaving 20 bases between them. CDR3 amino acids: CASTRAAGYEEKLFF. In DNA form, the CDR3 reads TGTGCCAGCACCCGGGCGGCAGGGTATGAGGAAAAACTGTTTTTT. Variable domain in full (rest from reference TRBV9 and TRBJ1-4): DSGVTQTPKHLITATGQRVTLRCSPRSGDLSVYWYQQSLDQGLQFLIQYYNGEERAKGNILERFSAQQFPDLHSELNLSSLELGDSALYFCASTRAAGYEEKLFFGSGTQLSVL.

In nucleotides, the CDR3 is TGTGCCAGCAGGTTTACTCTCGGGACTGAAGCTTTCTTT. Translating gives CASRFTLGTEAFF. The chain carries TRBV27 and TRBJ1-1, with D uncertain. The V end was cut by 6 bases, the J end by 5 bases, with 13 bases between. The CDR3 is 13 amino acids. CDR1 and CDR2 from the germline V gene are MNHEY and SMNVEV (reference sequence).

This clone has a single count. The chain is built from TRBV5-4 and TRBJ2-3; 10 bases line up with TRBD2. Germline assignment: CDR1 SGHNT and CDR2 YYREEE (reference sequence). The CDR3 is made up of 13 amino acids. The V segment lost 5 bases and the J segment 8 bases; nucleotides outside the gene matches: 5. CDR3 protein: CASRSGGAITQYF. CDR3 nucleotide sequence: TGTGCCAGCAGAAGCGGGGGGGCCATTACGCAGTATTTT. Drawing the rest from reference TRBV5-4 and TRBJ2-3, the complete variable domain is ETGVTQSPTHLIKTRGQQVTLRCSSQSGHNTVSWYQQALGQGPQFIFQYYREEENGRGNFPPRFSGLQFPNYSSELNVNALELDDSALYLCASRSGGAITQYFGPGTRLTVL.

This chain connects TRBV5-6 to TRBJ2-4; 8 positions match TRBD2. Trimming removed 3 bases from V and 7 bases from J; junction bases left unmatched: 15. The CDR3 loop spans 17 amino acids. Germline-derived CDR1 and CDR2 are SGHDT and YYEEEE. The CDR3, as DNA: TGTGCCAGCAGCTGGGGTCCCACGGGGGGGGCATCGAACATTCAGTACTTC. It translates to CASSWGPTGGASNIQYF.

The genes are TRBV7-9 and TRBJ2-1; 8 bases agree with TRBD2. Germline V lookup: CDR1 SEHNR, CDR2 FQNEAQ (reference sequence). V lost 5 bases, J lost 2 bases, and 8 bases stayed unmatched. The CDR3 consists of 16 residues. CDR3 nucleotides: TGTGCCAGCAGCGCGAGCGGGAGATCTCCCTACAATGAGCAGTTCTTC. Protein sequence: CASSASGRSPYNEQFF.

This chain connects TRBV5-8 to TRBJ2-6; possible D gene TRBD2, 5 bases. V was clipped by 4 bases and J by 4 bases, with 15 bases between them. This CDR3 spans 16 amino acids. Germline V CDR1 and CDR2: SGHTS, YDEGEE. CDR3 sequence reads: CASSRQEARGANVLTF. DNA for the CDR3: TGTGCCAGCAGCCGCCAGGAGGCGCGCGGGGCCAACGTCCTGACTTTC.

The genes are TRBV9 and TRBJ2-3; 7 bases are a match to TRBD2. The V gene's germline CDR1 is SGDLS and CDR2 YYNGEE. There are 14 residues in the CDR3. The J segment lost 0 bases and the V segment lost 4 bases, leaving 2 bases of the junction unmatched. The CDR3 nucleotides are TGTGCCAGCAGCCGGGGGGACAGCACAGATACGCAGTATTTT. It translates to CASSRGDSTDTQYF.

The chain employs TRBV4-1 and TRBJ2-3; no reliable D call. CDR3 length equals 16 residues. Germline-derived CDR1 and CDR2 are MGHRA and YSYEKL. The ends were cut back, 4 bases at V and 1 base at J, with 15 bases in the middle. The CDR3 reads CASSPTITRRTDTQYF. The CDR3 nucleotides are TGCGCCAGCAGCCCAACTATAACGCGCCGCACAGATACGCAGTATTTT.

V and J are TRBV9 and TRBJ2-7, with 9 bases aligning to TRBD2. Germline V gene sequence: CDR1 SGDLS, CDR2 YYNGEE. Trimming removed 2 bases from V and 3 bases from J; junction bases left unmatched: 6. This CDR3 is 15 amino acids long. CDR3: CASSVSSSGGYEQYF. The CDR3 DNA reads as TGTGCCAGCAGCGTTTCGAGTAGCGGGGGCTACGAGCAGTACTTC.

The chain combines TRBV6-5 with TRBJ2-5, with a possible D match to TRBD1 (6 bases). The end of the DNA aligns better with TRBJ2-7, so the J call may be wrong. This CDR3 region has 14 residues. Germline CDR1 reads MNHEY; CDR2 reads SVGAGI. The CDR3 is CASRLQGISYEQYF. In DNA, the CDR3 is TGTGCCAGCAGGCTCCAGGGGATATCCTACGAGCAGTACTTC.

This clone has only a few counts. The chain couples TRBV28 to TRBJ1-3; TRBD1 aligns across 7 bases. Per germline, CDR1 MDHEN and CDR2 SYDVKM. The V gene end was trimmed by 5 bases and the J gene end by 0 bases; junction bases not matched to a gene: 4. The CDR3 is 15 amino acids. The CDR3 DNA follows: TGTGCCAGCAGTCCGACAGGGATCTCTGGAAACACCATATATTTT. It translates to CASSPTGISGNTIYF.

The chain is built from TRBV30 and TRBJ1-1, with TRBD1 matching over 9 bases. CDR3 size: 15 residues. In germline, CDR1 is GTSNPN, CDR2 SVGIG (reference sequence). Unmatched junction bases numbered 10, after V lost 1 base and J lost 7 bases. The CDR3 reads CAWSDLAGTGIEAFF. The CDR3 DNA sequence: TGTGCCTGGAGTGACTTAGCCGGGACAGGGATTGAAGCTTTCTTT.

The genes are TRBV7-9 and TRBJ2-7, with 7 bases identical to TRBD1. The CDR3 is made up of 15 amino acids. In germline, CDR1 is SEHNR, CDR2 FQNEAQ (reference sequence). The V and J ends lost 5 bases and 5 bases, in that order; junction bases with no gene match: 12. The CDR3 region has the DNA TGTGCCAGCAGCCCCATTCGACAGGGCCCCCACGAGCAGTACTTC. Protein: CASSPIRQGPHEQYF.

The chain couples TRBV4-2 to TRBJ2-7, with TRBD1 as a possible D gene (5 bases). CDR1 is LGHNA, CDR2 YNFKEQ, per germline. Trimming left V 0 bases short and J 6 bases short, with 9 bases between. CDR3 length: 13 amino acids. The CDR3, as DNA: TGTGCCAGCAGCCAAGAGGTAAGGGGCGAGCAGTACTTC. It specifies CASSQEVRGEQYF.